This T cell receptor (beta chain) derives from a study of cytomegalovirus exposure and HLA in healthy donors. Study details: Of several hundred genotyped donors, about 81% clustered with self-reported Caucasian donors.

The study, taken as a whole, reports: A missense DCLRE1C variant was associated with V- and J-gene trimming of TCR beta chains in a later analysis, and an independent cohort replicated the association. Presence/absence analyses rested on an assumption that sequencing depth was roughly uniform across donors.

With 60 Vbeta and 13 Jbeta primers, the PCR was carried out. Produced via immunoSEQ multiplex PCR; TCRdb's table is partial and in-frame only. The sample holds 150,000 to 250,000 clones, 65% to 80% seen once. Concerning this clone itself: Its antigen is currently unknown.

Sequenced sample: PBMCs. The TCR was taken from a woman in her 30s in good health and CMV-seropositive.

The CDR3: CSVYSGTKQGSFYEQYF. The CDR3, as DNA: TGCAGCGTCTATTCCGGGACAAAGCAAGGTAGCTTCTACGAGCAGTACTTC. The chain uses TRBV29-1 and TRBJ2-7; maybe TRBD1 (6 bases). V was shortened by 6 bases and J by 3 bases, with 27 bases between the two germline ends. Germline V gene data show CDR1 as SQVTM and CDR2 as ANQGSEA. There are 17 residues in the CDR3.